There are a few counts of the clone carrying this T cell receptor beta chain. The CDR3 has 20 residues. Germline V gene data show CDR1 as LGHNA and CDR2 as YSLEER. V was trimmed by 3 bases and J by 3 bases, leaving 28 bases between them. These data originate in a study of T-cell memory formation after mild COVID-19. TCRdb itself ran the 5' RACE reads through MiXCR, one entry per CDR3 protein. Of a few hundred thousand distinct CDR3 sequences in the sample, 16% were seen once. The specimen was PBMCs or a T cell subset sorted from them (not recorded which). V and J are TRBV4-3 and TRBJ2-3, with TRBD2 as a possible D gene (6 bases). The sequence came from a man younger than 35 who had mild COVID-19 (a few samples of this study predate the infection). Cell type and time point are not known. CDR3 region: CASSHLPRAFAGTETDTQYF. CDR3 DNA: TGCGCCAGCAGCCACCTGCCTAGGGCCTTCGCGGGGACCGAGACAGATACGCAGTATTTT.